The rows below give T cell receptor beta chains drawn from one sample of a study of blood T cells in healthy people across ages. TCRdb recomputed calls from the 5' RACE reads with MiXCR, one row per CDR3 protein. The sample carries roughly 680,000 distinct CDR3 sequences, roughly half recorded once. Sequenced material: blood. The origin of the receptors is an elderly woman in good health. Each CDR3 is given without its conserved first and last residue.

j_gene | v_gene | CDR3aa
TRBJ2-1 | TRBV7-2 | ASRPLSSSYNEQF
TRBJ2-1 | TRBV4-1 | ASSGTSGTNEQF
TRBJ2-7 | TRBV10-3 | AISESTGRRGQNYEQY
TRBJ1-1 | TRBV4-3 | ASSQLLSRQGLNTEAF
TRBJ1-6 | TRBV20-1 | SARDPQKSSYNSPLH
TRBJ2-1 | TRBV28 | ASSPYRRSSSYNEQF
TRBJ1-2 | TRBV5-1 | ASSLGQATFDGYT
TRBJ1-2 | TRBV24-1 | ATSDPAGSNYGYT
TRBJ2-1 | TRBV4-1 | ASSQPILDYNEQF
TRBJ1-1 | TRBV20-1 | SARDRRQGMNTEAF
TRBJ2-5 | TRBV29-1 | SVGWGQETQY
TRBJ2-6 | TRBV10-3 | AITSGRPSGANVLT
TRBJ1-3 | TRBV6-5 | ASSVAGSGNTIY
TRBJ1-5 | TRBV6-5 | DDVQGKQPQH
TRBJ2-4 | TRBV7-2 | ASSQPRVDRDHIQY
TRBJ2-6 | TRBV20-1 | SAPLGRYSGANVLT
TRBJ2-3 | TRBV5-1 | ASSLGDLESTDTQY
TRBJ2-7 | TRBV14 | ASSQIQDRGEQY
TRBJ2-1 | TRBV27 | ASSATSGNNEQF
TRBJ2-1 | TRBV12-3/TRBV12-4 | ASSSGTSSTYNEQF
TRBJ2-1 | TRBV20-1 | SARPVSSYSEQF
TRBJ2-4 | TRBV20-1 | SASEVGGSGEQY
TRBJ2-3 | TRBV4-3 | ASSQEWRTSGGTDTQY
TRBJ1-2 | TRBV12-3/TRBV12-4 | ASSDQGANGYT
TRBJ1-4 | TRBV20-1 | SAREVEEKLF
TRBJ2-7 | TRBV20-1 | SARDLLATYEQY